The source of this TCR beta chain is a study of OX40 agonist ivuxolimab in advanced cancers. The germline V and J ends were trimmed by 5 bases and 6 bases, with 14 bases remaining between them. This CDR3 comprises 13 residues. Germline values: CDR1 KGHSH, CDR2 LQKENI. Here immunoSEQ multiplex PCR was the method, and the copy in TCRdb shows in-frame clones only, minus some. The sample includes almost 65,000 clones, around 83% of them seen just once. Regarding the study as a whole: More expanded clones were found, on average, in CD8+ than in CD4+ T cells.

On this clone itself: Its antigen remains unidentified.

The receptor's source is an adult with an advanced solid tumor such as melanoma, head and neck, liver or kidney cancer. The source material was CD4+ or CD8+ T cells sorted from blood, sampled in a trial of the OX40 agonist ivuxolimab. V gene TRBV18 combines with J gene TRBJ2-7; D is ambiguous. For the CDR3, the DNA is TGTGCCAGCTCATCATCCCGCACCGGCGAGCAGTACTTC. Translating it yields CASSSSRTGEQYF. The variable domain in full, completed from reference TRBV18 and TRBJ2-7, reads NAGVMQNPRHLVRRRGQEARLRCSPMKGHSHVYWYRQLPEEGLKFMVYLQKENIIDESGMPKERFSAEFPKEGPSILRIQQVVRGDSAAYFCASSSSRTGEQYFGPGTRLTVT.